Listed below are T cell receptor beta chains from one sample, sequenced in a study of T cell responses to AZD1222 COVID-19 vaccine. Generated by immunoSEQ multiplex PCR, the TCRdb table keeps only in-frame clones and is missing some. The sample records about 140,000 clones, 90% to 95% being singletons. The specimen comprised peripheral blood, sampled on day 0 of AZD1222 vaccination. These receptors all stem from an adult in good health. Each CDR3 is given without its conserved first and last residue. D genes are given only for firm matches.

d_call | v_call | cdr3_aa
TRBD1 | TRBV4-3 | ASSRRGLGTGELF
NA | TRBV2 | ASSVLDRGFPNYEQY
TRBD1 | TRBV19 | ASTNGRQGSQPQH
NA | TRBV27 | ASSPAGDASNQPQH
TRBD1 | TRBV28 | ASSFMTGDFGDTQY
NA | TRBV4-2 | ASSLPGRNTGELF
NA | TRBV3-1/TRBV3-2 | ASSLRARGYT
NA | TRBV15 | ATSSDYTGELF
TRBD2 | TRBV18 | ASSSTSGAQY
NA | TRBV7-3 | ASSLTFSPGELF
TRBD1 | TRBV5-1 | ASSGQGSTDTQY
TRBD1 | TRBV30 | AWSVSSWATGLNSPLH
NA | TRBV12-3/TRBV12-4 | ASRRTGTYEAF
NA | TRBV29-1 | SVELTHYEQY
TRBD1 | TRBV4-3 | ASRSYSDRASYEQY
NA | TRBV20-1 | SASGSDSPNYGYT
NA | TRBV28 | ASSGPLETQY
TRBD1 | TRBV6-2/TRBV6-3 | ASSAPGGAREKLF
TRBD1 | TRBV18 | ASSMGTATEAF
NA | TRBV3-1/TRBV3-2 | ASSQEKVAGRDTIY
NA | TRBV19 | ASSTTGLPGLF
TRBD1 | TRBV18 | ASSPNAGTGSYEQY
TRBD2 | TRBV27 | ASRKSGGGTDTQY
TRBD1 | TRBV14 | ASSTGTGIFGGNQPQH
TRBD1 | TRBV4-2 | ASSQGQGGGAQH
NA | TRBV13 | ASSSAGIEKLF
NA | TRBV23-1 | ASSQWQGNTEAF
NA | TRBV19 | ASRPGGNRGYT
TRBD1 | TRBV19 | ASSHTGGYEQY
NA | TRBV4-3 | ASSQASGRAGIQY
TRBD1 | TRBV3-1/TRBV3-2 | ASSSTPGQGNEAF
NA | TRBV6-5 | ASSYSEGATQY
TRBD1 | TRBV19 | ATAGTGIYGYT
TRBD2 | TRBV3-1/TRBV3-2 | ASSQRTSLTGELF
NA | TRBV7-2 | ASSSSGGNYEQY
TRBD1 | TRBV6-2/TRBV6-3 | ASSYGRGAAEAF
NA | TRBV19 | ASSTTSGVGNTIY
NA | TRBV7-2 | ASSLEATGRRAF
TRBD1 | TRBV28 | ASSLGTAGNSPLH
TRBD2 | TRBV10-3 | AIRPSSGGAGETQY
NA | TRBV7-3 | ASSEPGNSQY
TRBD2 | TRBV10-3 | AISEPSVSGGSYEQY
NA | TRBV15 | ATSRGGSDGYT
TRBD1 | TRBV7-8 | ASSLTGGSYNEQF
NA | TRBV19 | ASSSRSGDLATIY
NA | TRBV7-2 | ASSDGGSDIQY
NA | TRBV12-3/TRBV12-4 | ASSGTWEETQY
TRBD1 | TRBV5-5 | ASSLFPGQLYGYT
NA | TRBV14 | ASSQVFPWTEAF
TRBD1 | TRBV7-9 | ASSPPGQGDYGYT
NA | TRBV15 | ATSRDPTAYSYEQY
NA | TRBV3-1/TRBV3-2 | ASSQDRFRANRVGEKLF